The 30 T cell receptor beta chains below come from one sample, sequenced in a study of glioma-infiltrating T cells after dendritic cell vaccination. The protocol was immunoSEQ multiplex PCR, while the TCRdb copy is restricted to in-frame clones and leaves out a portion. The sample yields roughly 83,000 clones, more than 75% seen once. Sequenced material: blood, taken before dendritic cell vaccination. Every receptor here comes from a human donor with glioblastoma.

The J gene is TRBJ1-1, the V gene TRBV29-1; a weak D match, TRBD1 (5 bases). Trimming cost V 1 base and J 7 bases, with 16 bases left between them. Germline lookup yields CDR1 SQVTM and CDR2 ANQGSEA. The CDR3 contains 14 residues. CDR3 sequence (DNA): TGCAGCGTTGAAGTTGGTGCGGGGGGGGGTGAAGCTTTCTTT. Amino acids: CSVEVGAGGGEAFF.

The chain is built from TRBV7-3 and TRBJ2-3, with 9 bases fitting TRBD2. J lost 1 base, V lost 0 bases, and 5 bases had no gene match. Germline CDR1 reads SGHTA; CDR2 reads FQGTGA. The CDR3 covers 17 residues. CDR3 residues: CASSLTLAGWGTDTQYF. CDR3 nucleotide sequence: TGTGCCAGCAGCTTAACTCTAGCGGGGTGGGGCACAGATACGCAGTATTTT.

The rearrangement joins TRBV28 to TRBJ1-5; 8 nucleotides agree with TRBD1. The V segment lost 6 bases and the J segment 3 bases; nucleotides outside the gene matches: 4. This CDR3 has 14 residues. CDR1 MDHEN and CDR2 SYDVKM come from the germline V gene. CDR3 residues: CASRKTGANQPQHF. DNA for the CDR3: TGTGCCAGCAGGAAGACAGGGGCCAATCAGCCCCAGCATTTT.

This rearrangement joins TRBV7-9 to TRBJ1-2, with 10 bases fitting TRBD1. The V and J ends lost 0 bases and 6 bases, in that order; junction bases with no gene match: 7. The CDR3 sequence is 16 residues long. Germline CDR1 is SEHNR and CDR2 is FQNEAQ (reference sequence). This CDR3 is CASSLAPDRGQDGYTF. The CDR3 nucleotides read TGTGCCAGCAGCTTAGCGCCCGACAGGGGGCAGGATGGCTACACCTTC.

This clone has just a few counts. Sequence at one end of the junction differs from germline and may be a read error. The CDR3 loop is CASSEQSQRPQENF. CDR3 DNA sequence: TGTGCCAGCAGTGAACAATCCCAGAGACCACAGGAAAACTTT. The chain joins TRBV6-1 to TRBJ1-1, with D possibly being TRBD1 (5 bases). Germline V gene lookup returns CDR1 MNHNS and CDR2 SASEGT. CDR3 length: 14 amino acids.

CDR3 DNA sequence: TGTGCCAGCAGCCGACAGGGGATCGTCCCCAGCTACGAGCAGTACTTC. Residues: CASSRQGIVPSYEQYF. This chain links TRBV5-4 with TRBJ2-7, with 8 bases that match TRBD1. The V and J ends lost 4 bases and 3 bases, in that order; junction bases with no gene match: 12. Germline V CDR1 and CDR2: SGHNT, YYREEE (reference sequence). This CDR3 comprises 16 residues.

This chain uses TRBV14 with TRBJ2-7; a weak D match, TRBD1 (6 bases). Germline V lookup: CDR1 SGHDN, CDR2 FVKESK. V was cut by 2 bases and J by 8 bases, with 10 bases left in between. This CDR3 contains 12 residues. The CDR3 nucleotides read TGTGCCAGCAGCCAATCAACAGGGAAGCAGTACTTC. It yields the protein CASSQSTGKQYF.

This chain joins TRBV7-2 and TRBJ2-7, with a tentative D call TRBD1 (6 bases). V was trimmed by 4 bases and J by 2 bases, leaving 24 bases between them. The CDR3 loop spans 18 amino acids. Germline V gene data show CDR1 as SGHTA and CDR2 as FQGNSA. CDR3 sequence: CASSSGRAGAYGAYEQYF. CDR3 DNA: TGTGCCAGCAGCTCAGGGCGGGCAGGGGCCTACGGGGCCTACGAGCAGTACTTC.

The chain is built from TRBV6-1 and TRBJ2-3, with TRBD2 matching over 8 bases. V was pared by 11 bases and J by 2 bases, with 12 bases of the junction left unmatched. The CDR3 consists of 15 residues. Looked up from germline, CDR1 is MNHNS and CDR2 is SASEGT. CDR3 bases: TGTGCCCTCCTTGGTAGCGGGGAATACACAGATACGCAGTATTTT. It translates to CALLGSGEYTDTQYF.

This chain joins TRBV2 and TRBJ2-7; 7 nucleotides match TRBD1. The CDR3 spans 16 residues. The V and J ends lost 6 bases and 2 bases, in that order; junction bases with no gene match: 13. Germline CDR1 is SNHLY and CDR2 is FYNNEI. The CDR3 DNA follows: TGTGCCAGCAGGGGATGGGGGACAGAACAAACCTACGAGCAGTACTTC. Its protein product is CASRGWGTEQTYEQYF. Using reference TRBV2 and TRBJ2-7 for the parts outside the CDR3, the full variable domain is EPEVTQTPSHQVTQMGQEVILRCVPISNHLYFYWYRQILGQKVEFLVSFYNNEISEKSEIFDDQFSVERPDGSNFTLKIRSTKLEDSAMYFCASRGWGTEQTYEQYFGPGTRLTVT.

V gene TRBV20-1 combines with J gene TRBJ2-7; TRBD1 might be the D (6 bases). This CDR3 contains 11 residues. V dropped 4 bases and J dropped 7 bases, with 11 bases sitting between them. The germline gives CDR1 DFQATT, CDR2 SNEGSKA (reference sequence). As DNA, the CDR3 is TGCAGTGCTACAGGGGTTGGGGAGCAGTACTTC. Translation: CSATGVGEQYF.

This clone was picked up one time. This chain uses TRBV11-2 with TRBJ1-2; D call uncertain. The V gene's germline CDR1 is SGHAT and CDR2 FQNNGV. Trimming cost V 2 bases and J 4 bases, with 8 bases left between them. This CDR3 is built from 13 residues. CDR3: CASSLSTAYGYTF. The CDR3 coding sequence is TGTGCCAGCAGCTTAAGCACAGCCTATGGCTACACCTTC.

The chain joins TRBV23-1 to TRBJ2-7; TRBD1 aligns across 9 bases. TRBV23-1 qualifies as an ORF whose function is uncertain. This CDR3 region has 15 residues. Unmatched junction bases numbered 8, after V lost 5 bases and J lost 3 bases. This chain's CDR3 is CASSTGQGRLYEQYF. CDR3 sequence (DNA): TGCGCCAGCAGTACGGGACAGGGTAGGCTCTACGAGCAGTACTTC.

The CDR3 region is CASSEYSGANVLTF. The CDR3 coding sequence is TGTGCCAGCAGTGAGTACTCTGGGGCCAACGTCCTGACTTTC. The J gene is TRBJ2-6, the V gene TRBV25-1, with D unclear. CDR1 and CDR2 (germline): MGHDK, SYGVNS. V lost 3 bases to trimming and J lost 0 bases, with 3 bases between them. There are 14 residues in the CDR3.

CDR3 sequence reads: CAAAPRQGATGYTF. The CDR3 coding sequence is TGTGCCGCGGCACCCCGACAGGGGGCAACTGGCTACACCTTC. The chain recombines TRBV2 with TRBJ1-2, with 10 positions matching TRBD1. Germline loops: CDR1 SNHLY, CDR2 FYNNEI. Losses at the gene ends were 11 bases for V and 7 bases for J; bases not matched to a gene: 13. CDR3 size: 14 residues.

Here the CDR3 DNA reads TGTGCCAGCAGCCAACACCCAGGGCTGTCAGGAGAGCAGTACTTC. Encoded protein: CASSQHPGLSGEQYF. This chain uses TRBV9 with TRBJ2-7, with D possibly matching TRBD1 (5 bases). Trimming shortened V by 4 bases and J by 7 bases, and 21 bases separated the two germline ends. CDR1 SGDLS and CDR2 YYNGEE come from the germline V gene. CDR3 size: 15 residues.

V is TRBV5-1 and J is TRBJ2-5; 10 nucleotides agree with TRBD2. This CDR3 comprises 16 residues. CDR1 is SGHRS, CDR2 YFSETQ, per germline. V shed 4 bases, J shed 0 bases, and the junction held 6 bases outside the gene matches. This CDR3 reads CASSPQLAGYQETQYF. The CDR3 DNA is TGCGCCAGCAGCCCCCAACTAGCGGGGTACCAAGAGACCCAGTACTTC. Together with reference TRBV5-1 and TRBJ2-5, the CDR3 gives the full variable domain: KAGVTQTPRYLIKTRGQQVTLSCSPISGHRSVSWYQQTPGQGLQFLFEYFSETQRNKGNFPGRFSGRQFSNSRSEMNVSTLELGDSALYLCASSPQLAGYQETQYFGPGTRLLVL.

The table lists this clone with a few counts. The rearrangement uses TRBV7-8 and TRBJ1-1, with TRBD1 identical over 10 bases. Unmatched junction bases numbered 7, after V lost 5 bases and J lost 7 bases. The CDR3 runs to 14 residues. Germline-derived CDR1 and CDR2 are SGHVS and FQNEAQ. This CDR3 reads CASSRRDRGFEAFF. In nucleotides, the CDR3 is TGTGCCAGCAGCCGCCGGGACAGGGGCTTTGAAGCTTTCTTT.

CDR3 protein: CAGLGELFF. The CDR3 DNA sequence: TGTGCCGGCCTCGGGGAGCTGTTTTTT. The J gene is TRBJ2-2, the V gene TRBV19, with D unclear. The V end was cut by 11 bases, the J end by 7 bases, with 5 bases between. Germline V gene data show CDR1 as LNHDA and CDR2 as SQIVND (reference sequence). The CDR3 runs 9 residues. Supplemented by reference TRBV19 and TRBJ2-2, the full variable domain reads DGGITQSPKYLFRKEGQNVTLSCEQNLNHDAMYWYRQDPGQGLRLIYYSQIVNDFQKGDIAEGYSVSREKKESFPLTVTSAQKNPTAFYLCAGLGELFFGEGSRLTVL.

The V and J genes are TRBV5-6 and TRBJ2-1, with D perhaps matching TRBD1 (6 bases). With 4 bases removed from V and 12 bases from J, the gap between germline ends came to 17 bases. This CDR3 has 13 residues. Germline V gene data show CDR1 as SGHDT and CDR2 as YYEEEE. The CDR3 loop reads CASSGYDRPGQFF. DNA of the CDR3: TGTGCCAGCAGCGGGTACGACAGGCCGGGGCAGTTCTTC.

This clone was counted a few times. Here the CDR3 DNA reads TGTGCCAGCAGCTTGGAGGATGGAGCTTACAACACTGAAGCTTTCTTT. Translated: CASSLEDGAYNTEAFF. The chain has TRBV5-4 and TRBJ1-1; D is unresolved. The CDR3 runs to 16 residues. V dropped 0 bases and J dropped 2 bases, with 14 bases sitting between them. In germline, CDR1 is SGHNT, CDR2 YYREEE (reference sequence).

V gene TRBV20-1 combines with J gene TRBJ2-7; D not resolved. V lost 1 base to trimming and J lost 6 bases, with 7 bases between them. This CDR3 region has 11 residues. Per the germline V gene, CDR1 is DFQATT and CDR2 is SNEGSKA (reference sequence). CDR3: CSARALLEQYF. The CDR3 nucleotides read TGCAGTGCTAGAGCCCTACTCGAGCAGTACTTC.

For the CDR3, the DNA is TGTGCCAGCAGCGGTAGCGGAGGGTGGGAGAGATATGGCTACACCTTC. This sequence encodes CASSGSGGWERYGYTF. This chain joins TRBV9 and TRBJ1-2; no clear D. Germline V gene lookup returns CDR1 SGDLS and CDR2 YYNGEE. Between the trimmed V and J ends, which lost 3 bases and 5 bases, there was a span of 20 bases. This CDR3 spans 16 amino acids.

In DNA, the CDR3 is TGTGCCAGCAGTTACTCAATCGGGAGGCCAGGCGGGGAGCTGTTTTTT. Protein sequence: CASSYSIGRPGGELFF. The rearrangement uses TRBV6-5 and TRBJ2-2; the match to TRBD2 covers 7 bases. Germline V gene lookup returns CDR1 MNHEY and CDR2 SVGAGI. The CDR3 contains 16 residues. Losses at the gene ends were 0 bases for V and 7 bases for J; bases not matched to a gene: 8.

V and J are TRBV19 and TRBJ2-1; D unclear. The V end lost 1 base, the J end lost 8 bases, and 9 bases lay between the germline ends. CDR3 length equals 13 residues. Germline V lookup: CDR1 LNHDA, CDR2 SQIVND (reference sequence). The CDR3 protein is CASSIGPIHEQFF. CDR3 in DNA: TGTGCCAGTAGTATAGGCCCTATCCATGAGCAGTTCTTC.

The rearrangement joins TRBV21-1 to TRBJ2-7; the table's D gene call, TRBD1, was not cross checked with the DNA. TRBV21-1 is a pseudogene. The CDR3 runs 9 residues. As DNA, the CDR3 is TGTGCCAGCAGCAACCCCACAGGGTTC. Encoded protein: CASSNPTGF.

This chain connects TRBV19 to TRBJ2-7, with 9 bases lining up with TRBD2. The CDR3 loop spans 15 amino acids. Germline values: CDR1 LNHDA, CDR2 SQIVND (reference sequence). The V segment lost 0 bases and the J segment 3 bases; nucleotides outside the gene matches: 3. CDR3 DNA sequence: TGTGCCAGTAGTATAGAGAGTAGCGGGAGCTACGAGCAGTACTTC. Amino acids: CASSIESSGSYEQYF.

Here the CDR3 reads CASSFDRVGNEQFF. The CDR3 coding sequence is TGTGCCAGCAGTTTTGACAGGGTAGGGAATGAGCAGTTCTTC. The chain joins TRBV27 to TRBJ2-1; 7 bases line up with TRBD1. CDR3 length: 14 amino acids. CDR1 is MNHEY and CDR2 is SMNVEV in the germline V gene (reference sequence). V dropped 3 bases and J dropped 7; count of bases not matched to a gene: 6.

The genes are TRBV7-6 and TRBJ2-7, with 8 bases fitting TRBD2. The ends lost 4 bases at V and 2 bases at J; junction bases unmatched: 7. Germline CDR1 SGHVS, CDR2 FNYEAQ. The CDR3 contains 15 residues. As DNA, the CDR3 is TGTGCCAGCAGCTCCGGGGGGGGACCAACCTACGAGCAGTACTTC. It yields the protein CASSSGGGPTYEQYF.

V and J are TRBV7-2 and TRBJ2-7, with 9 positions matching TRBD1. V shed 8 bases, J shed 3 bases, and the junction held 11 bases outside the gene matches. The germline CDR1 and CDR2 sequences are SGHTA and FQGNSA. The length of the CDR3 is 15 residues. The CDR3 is CASQARDRAVYEQYF. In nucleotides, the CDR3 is TGTGCCAGCCAAGCACGGGACAGGGCTGTCTACGAGCAGTACTTC.